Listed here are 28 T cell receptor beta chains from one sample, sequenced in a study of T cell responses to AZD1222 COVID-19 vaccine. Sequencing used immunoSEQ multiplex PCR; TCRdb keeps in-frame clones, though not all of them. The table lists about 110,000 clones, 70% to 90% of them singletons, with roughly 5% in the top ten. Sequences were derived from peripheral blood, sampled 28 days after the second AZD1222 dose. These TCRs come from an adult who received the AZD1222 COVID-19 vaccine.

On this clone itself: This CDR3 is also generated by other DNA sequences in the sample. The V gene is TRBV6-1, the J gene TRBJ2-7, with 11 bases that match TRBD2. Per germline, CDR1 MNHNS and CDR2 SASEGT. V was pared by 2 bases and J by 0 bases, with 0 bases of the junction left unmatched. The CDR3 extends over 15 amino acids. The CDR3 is CASSELAGGSYEQYF. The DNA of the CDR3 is TGTGCCAGCAGTGAACTAGCGGGGGGCTCCTACGAGCAGTACTTC.

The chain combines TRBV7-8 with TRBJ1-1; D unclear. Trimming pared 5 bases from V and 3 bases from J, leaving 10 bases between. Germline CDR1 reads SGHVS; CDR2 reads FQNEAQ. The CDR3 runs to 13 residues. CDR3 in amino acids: CASSTSGYTEAFF. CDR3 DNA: TGTGCCAGCAGCACTTCCGGGTACACTGAAGCTTTCTTT.

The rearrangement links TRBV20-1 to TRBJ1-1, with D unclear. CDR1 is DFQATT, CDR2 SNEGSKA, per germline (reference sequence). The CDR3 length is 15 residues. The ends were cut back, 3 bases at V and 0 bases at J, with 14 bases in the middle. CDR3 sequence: CSASWGGNLNTEAFF. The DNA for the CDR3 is TGCAGTGCTAGTTGGGGAGGGAACCTGAACACTGAAGCTTTCTTT.

The CDR3 protein is CASSLAGTNSGNTIYF. As DNA, the CDR3 is TGTGCCAGCAGCTTAGCCGGGACAAACTCTGGAAACACCATATATTTT. The V call is TRBV5-4, the J call TRBJ1-3; maybe TRBD1 (6 bases). The V gene's germline CDR1 is SGHNT and CDR2 YYREEE (reference sequence). The CDR3 has 16 residues. Trimming stripped 2 bases from V and 0 bases from J, with 12 bases between.

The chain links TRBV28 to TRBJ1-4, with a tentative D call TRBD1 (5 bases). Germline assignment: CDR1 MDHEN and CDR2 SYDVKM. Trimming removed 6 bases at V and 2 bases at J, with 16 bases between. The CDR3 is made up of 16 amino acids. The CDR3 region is CASSPLAGTTNEKLFF. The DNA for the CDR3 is TGTGCCAGCAGCCCCCTCGCAGGGACTACTAATGAAAAACTGTTTTTT.

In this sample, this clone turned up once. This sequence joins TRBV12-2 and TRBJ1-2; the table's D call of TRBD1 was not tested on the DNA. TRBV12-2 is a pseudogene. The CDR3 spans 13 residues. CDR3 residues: CASRVTGNYGYTF. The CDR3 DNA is TGTGCAAGTCGCGTGACAGGGAACTATGGCTACACCTTC.

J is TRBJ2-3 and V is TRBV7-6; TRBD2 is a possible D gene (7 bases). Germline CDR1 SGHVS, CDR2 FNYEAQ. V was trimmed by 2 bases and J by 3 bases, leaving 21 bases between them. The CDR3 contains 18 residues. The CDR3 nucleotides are TGTGCCAGCAGCTTACCACCGGGAGGCAGGGGCCCAACAGATACGCAGTATTTT. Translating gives CASSLPPGGRGPTDTQYF. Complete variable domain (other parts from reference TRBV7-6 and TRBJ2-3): GAGVSQSPRYKVTKRGQDVALRCDPISGHVSLYWYRQALGQGPEFLTYFNYEAQQDKSGLPNDRFSAERPEGSISTLTIQRTEQRDSAMYRCASSLPPGGRGPTDTQYFGPGTRLTVL.

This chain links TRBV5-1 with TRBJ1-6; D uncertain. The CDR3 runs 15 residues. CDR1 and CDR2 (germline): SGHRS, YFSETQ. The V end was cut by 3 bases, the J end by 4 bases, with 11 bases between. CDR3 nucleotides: TGCGCCAGCAGCTCGGATTTTTTTTATAATTCACCCCTCCACTTT. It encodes CASSSDFFYNSPLHF.

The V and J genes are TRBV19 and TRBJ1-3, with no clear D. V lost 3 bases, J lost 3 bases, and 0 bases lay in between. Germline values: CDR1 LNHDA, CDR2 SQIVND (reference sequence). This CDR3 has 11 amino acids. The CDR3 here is CASSIGNTIYF. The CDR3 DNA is TGTGCCAGTAGTATTGGAAACACCATATATTTT.

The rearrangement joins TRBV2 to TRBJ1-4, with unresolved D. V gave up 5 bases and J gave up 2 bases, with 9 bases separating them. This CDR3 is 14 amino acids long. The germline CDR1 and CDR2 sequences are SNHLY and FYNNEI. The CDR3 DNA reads TGTGCCAGCAGTTGGAGAGGGACTAATGAAAAACTGTTTTTT. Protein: CASSWRGTNEKLFF.

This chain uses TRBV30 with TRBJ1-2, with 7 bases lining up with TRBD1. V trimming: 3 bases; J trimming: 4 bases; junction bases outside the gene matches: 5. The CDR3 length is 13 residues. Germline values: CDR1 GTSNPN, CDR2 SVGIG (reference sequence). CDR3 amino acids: CAWSRGQSYGYTF. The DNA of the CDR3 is TGTGCCTGGAGCCGGGGACAGAGCTATGGCTACACCTTC.

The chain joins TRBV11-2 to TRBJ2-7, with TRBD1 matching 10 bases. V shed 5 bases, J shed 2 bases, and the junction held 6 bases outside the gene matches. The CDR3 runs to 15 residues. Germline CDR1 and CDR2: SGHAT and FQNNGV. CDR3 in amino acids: CASSHRQGAPYEQYF. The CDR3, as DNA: TGTGCCAGCAGCCACAGACAGGGGGCCCCCTACGAGCAGTACTTC.

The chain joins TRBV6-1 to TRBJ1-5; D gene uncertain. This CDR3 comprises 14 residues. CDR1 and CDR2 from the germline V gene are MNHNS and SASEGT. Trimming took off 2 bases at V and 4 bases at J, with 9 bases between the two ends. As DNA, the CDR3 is TGTGCCAGCAGTGAATTCACGGTAAATCAGCCCCAGCATTTT. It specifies CASSEFTVNQPQHF.

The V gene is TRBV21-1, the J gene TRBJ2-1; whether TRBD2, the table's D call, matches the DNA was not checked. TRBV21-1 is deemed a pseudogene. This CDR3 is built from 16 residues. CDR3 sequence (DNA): TGTGCCAGCAGCCCTCGACTAGCGGGGGGGCCCAATGAGCAGTTCTTC. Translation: CASSPRLAGGPNEQFF.

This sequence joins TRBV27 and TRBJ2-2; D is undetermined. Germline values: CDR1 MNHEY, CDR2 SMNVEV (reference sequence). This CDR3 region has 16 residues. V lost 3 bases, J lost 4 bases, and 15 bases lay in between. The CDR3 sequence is CASSFLLQRTTGELFF. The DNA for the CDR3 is TGTGCCAGCAGTTTCCTACTCCAAAGAACCACCGGGGAGCTGTTTTTT.

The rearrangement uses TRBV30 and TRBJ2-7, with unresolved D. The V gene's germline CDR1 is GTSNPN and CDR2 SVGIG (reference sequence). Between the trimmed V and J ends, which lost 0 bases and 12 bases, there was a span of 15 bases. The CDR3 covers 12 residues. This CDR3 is CAWSVEGRAWYF. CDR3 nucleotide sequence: TGTGCCTGGAGTGTTGAAGGACGGGCCTGGTACTTC.

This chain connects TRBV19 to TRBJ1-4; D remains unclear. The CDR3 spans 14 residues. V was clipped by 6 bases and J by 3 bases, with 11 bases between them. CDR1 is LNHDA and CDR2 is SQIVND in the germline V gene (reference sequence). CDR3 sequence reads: CASRDRIPNEKLFF. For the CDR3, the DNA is TGTGCCAGTAGAGATCGTATACCTAATGAAAAACTGTTTTTT.

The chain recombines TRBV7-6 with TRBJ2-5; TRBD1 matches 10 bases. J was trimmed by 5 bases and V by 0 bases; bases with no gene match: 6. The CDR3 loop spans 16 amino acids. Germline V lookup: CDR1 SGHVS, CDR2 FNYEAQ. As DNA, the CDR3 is TGTGCCAGCAGCTTAGCTTGGGACAGGGGAAGGGAGACCCAGTACTTC. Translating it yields CASSLAWDRGRETQYF.

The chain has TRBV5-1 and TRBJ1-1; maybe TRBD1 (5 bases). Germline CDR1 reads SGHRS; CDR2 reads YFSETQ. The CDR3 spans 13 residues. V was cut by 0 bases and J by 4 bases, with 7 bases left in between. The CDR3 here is CASSLGDGTEAFF. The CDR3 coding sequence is TGCGCCAGCAGCTTGGGGGACGGCACTGAAGCTTTCTTT.

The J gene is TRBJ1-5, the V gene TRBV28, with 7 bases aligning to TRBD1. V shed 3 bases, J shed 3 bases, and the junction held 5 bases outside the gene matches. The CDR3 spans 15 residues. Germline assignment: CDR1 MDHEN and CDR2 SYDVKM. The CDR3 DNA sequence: TGTGCCAGCAGTTTCGGACAGGTAATCAATCAGCCCCAGCATTTT. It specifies CASSFGQVINQPQHF.

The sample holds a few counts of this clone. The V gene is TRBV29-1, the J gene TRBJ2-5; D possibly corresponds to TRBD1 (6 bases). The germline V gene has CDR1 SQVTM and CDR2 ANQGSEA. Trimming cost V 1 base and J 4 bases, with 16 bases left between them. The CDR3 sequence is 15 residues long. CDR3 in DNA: TGCAGCGTTGAAGGAGGGGGTGTGCCAATAGAGACCCAGTACTTC. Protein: CSVEGGGVPIETQYF.

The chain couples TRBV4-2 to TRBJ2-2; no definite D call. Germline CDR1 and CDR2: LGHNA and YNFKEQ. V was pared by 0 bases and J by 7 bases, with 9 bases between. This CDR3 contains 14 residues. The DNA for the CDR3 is TGTGCCAGCAGCCAAGAGCGCGTGGGCGGGGAGCTGTTTTTT. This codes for CASSQERVGGELFF.

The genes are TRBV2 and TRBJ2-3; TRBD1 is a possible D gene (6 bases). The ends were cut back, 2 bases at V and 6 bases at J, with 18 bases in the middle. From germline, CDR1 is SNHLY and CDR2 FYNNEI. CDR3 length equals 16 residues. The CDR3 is CASSEQPIRGGDTQYF. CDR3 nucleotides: TGTGCCAGCAGTGAACAGCCAATCAGGGGTGGGGATACGCAGTATTTT.

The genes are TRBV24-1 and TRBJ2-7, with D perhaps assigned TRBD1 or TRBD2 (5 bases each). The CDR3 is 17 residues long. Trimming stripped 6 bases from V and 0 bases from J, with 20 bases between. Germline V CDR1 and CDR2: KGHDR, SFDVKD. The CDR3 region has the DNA TGTGCCACCAGTCCGAACCACTCCGGGACGGTCTCCTACGAGCAGTACTTC. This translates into CATSPNHSGTVSYEQYF.

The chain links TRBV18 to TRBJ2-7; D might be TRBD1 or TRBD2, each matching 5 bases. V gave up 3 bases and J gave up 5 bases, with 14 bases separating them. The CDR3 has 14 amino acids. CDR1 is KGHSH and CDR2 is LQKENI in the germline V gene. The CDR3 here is CASSPGATAHEQYF. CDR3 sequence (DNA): TGTGCCAGCTCACCCGGGGCCACGGCCCACGAGCAGTACTTC.

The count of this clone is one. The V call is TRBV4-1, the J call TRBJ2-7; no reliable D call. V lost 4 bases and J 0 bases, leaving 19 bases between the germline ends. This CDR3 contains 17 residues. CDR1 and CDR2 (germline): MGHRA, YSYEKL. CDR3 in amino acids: CASSPDVVSYSSYEQYF. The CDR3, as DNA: TGCGCCAGCAGCCCCGATGTTGTATCCTATAGCTCCTACGAGCAGTACTTC.

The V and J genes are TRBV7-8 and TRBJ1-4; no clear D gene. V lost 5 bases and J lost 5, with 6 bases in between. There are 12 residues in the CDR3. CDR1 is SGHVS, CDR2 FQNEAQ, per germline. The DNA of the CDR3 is TGTGCCAGCAGCCCCCTAAATGAAAAACTGTTTTTT. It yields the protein CASSPLNEKLFF.

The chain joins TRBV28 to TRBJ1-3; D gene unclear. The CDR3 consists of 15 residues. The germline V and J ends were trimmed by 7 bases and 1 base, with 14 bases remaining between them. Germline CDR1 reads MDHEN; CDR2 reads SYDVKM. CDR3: CASTSTTASGNTIYF. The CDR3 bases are TGTGCCAGCACATCAACAACAGCGTCTGGAAACACCATATATTTT.